This is a list of T cell receptor beta chains from one sample in a study of human T cells and chemical hapten exposure. Each CDR3 protein is one row after TCRdb ran MiXCR on the RACE reads. The sample records 200,000 to 300,000 distinct CDR3 sequences, more than 6.5% being singletons. Sequencing was performed on whole blood, taken in connection with sensitization to the hapten diphenylcyclopropenone (DPC). The receptor set was obtained from a middle-aged woman with alopecia areata. Some clones in this sample may be carry-over from other donors' samples. Each CDR3 is given with its conserved first and last residue. A D gene is named only where the DNA matches it firmly. Not all rows give a size; the values are once, few, many and, for expanded clones, a class.

TRBV6-5	NA	NA	TRBJ2-3	CASSYLAADTQYF	TGTGCCAGCAGTTACCTAGCAGCAGATACGCAGTATTTT
TRBV5-1	few	NA	TRBJ2-1	CASSSLGVFSYNEQFF	TGCGCCAGCAGCTCCCTGGGGGTCTTCTCCTACAATGAGCAGTTCTTC
TRBV5-1	few	NA	TRBJ2-3	CASSPQSAGRGDTQYF	TGCGCCAGCAGTCCCCAGAGCGCGGGGAGAGGAGATACGCAGTATTTT
TRBV27	many	NA	TRBJ2-4	CASSLRAAKNIQYF	TGTGCCAGCAGTTTAAGGGCGGCCAAAAACATTCAGTACTTC
TRBV6-5	NA	TRBD2	TRBJ2-3	CASSYWAGVPDTQYF	TGTGCCAGCAGTTACTGGGCGGGAGTACCAGATACGCAGTATTTT
TRBV28	many	NA	TRBJ2-7	CASSLSGPLSQQYF	TGTGCCAGCAGTTTATCGGGACCCTTATCTCAGCAGTACTTC
TRBV6-2/TRBV6-3	few	NA	TRBJ2-5	CASSYNRQETQYF	TGTGCCAGCAGTTACAACAGACAAGAGACCCAGTACTTC
TRBV29-1	many	NA	TRBJ1-5	CSVAGNDLPQHF	TGCAGCGTTGCAGGGAATGATTTGCCCCAGCATTTT
TRBV2	many	NA	TRBJ2-3	CASGRSSTDTQYF	TGTGCCAGCGGGAGATCTAGCACAGATACGCAGTATTTT
TRBV9	NA	NA	TRBJ1-1	CATRELYGTLFSGTFF	TGTGCCACTCGCGAACTTTACGGGACACTTTTTTCCGGGACTTTCTTT
TRBV4-3	few	TRBD1	TRBJ1-3	CASSAQGSSAISGNTIYF	TGCGCCAGCAGCGCACAGGGGTCCTCCGCTATCTCTGGAAACACCATATATTTT
TRBV6-2/TRBV6-3	NA	NA	TRBJ2-1	CASSYRSSRAVF	TGTGCCAGCAGTTACAGATCATCGCGGGCCGTCTTC
TRBV28	few	TRBD2	TRBJ2-5	CASSYPGLAGYQETQYF	TGTGCCAGCAGTTACCCAGGACTAGCGGGCTATCAAGAGACCCAGTACTTC
TRBV5-4	NA	TRBD2	TRBJ2-2	CASSAGTSGAYGGELFF	TGTGCCAGCAGCGCCGGGACTAGCGGGGCCTACGGCGGGGAGCTGTTTTTT
TRBV24-1	few	NA	TRBJ2-7	CATSARLRHYEQYF	TGTGCCACCAGTGCCCGTCTCAGGCACTACGAGCAGTACTTC
TRBV12-3/TRBV12-4	few	NA	TRBJ1-5	CASSLDGYSNQPQHF	TGTGCCAGCAGTTTGGATGGCTATAGCAATCAGCCCCAGCATTTT
TRBV2	NA	NA	TRBJ1-4	CASSHPGRTSLNEKLFF	TGTGCCAGCAGTCACCCGGGACGTACCTCCCTTAATGAAAAACTGTTTTTT
TRBV20-1	NA	TRBD2	TRBJ2-3	CSATPTSGRAFVTDTQYF	TGCAGTGCCACACCTACTAGCGGGAGGGCCTTCGTGACAGATACGCAGTATTTT
TRBV7-9	NA	TRBD2	TRBJ2-1	CASSPRGLADYNEQFF	TGTGCCAGCAGCCCCAGGGGACTAGCGGATTACAATGAGCAGTTCTTC
TRBV6-2/TRBV6-3	once	TRBD1	TRBJ1-5	CAAKEGQASNQPQHF	TGTGCCGCTAAGGAGGGACAGGCATCCAATCAGCCCCAGCATTTT
TRBV3-1	many	TRBD1	TRBJ2-5	CASSPGGPQYF	TGTGCCAGCAGCCCAGGGGGCCCCCAGTACTTC
TRBV29-1	NA	TRBD1	TRBJ1-1	CSAGTGIAEAFF	TGCAGCGCCGGGACAGGGATCGCTGAAGCTTTCTTT
TRBV7-9	few	NA	TRBJ2-4	CASSLSLSKNIQYF	TGTGCCAGCAGCTTAAGCCTGAGCAAAAACATTCAGTACTTC
TRBV29-1	few	NA	TRBJ2-4	CSAAGPLAKNIQYF	TGCAGCGCGGCGGGGCCACTAGCCAAAAACATTCAGTACTTC
TRBV12-3/TRBV12-4	NA	NA	TRBJ2-5	CASTRGETQYF	TGTGCCAGCACTCGGGGGGAGACCCAGTACTTC
TRBV27	many	NA	TRBJ2-7	CASSPSPAVSSYEQYF	TGTGCCAGCAGCCCAAGCCCAGCGGTAAGCTCCTACGAGCAGTACTTC
TRBV4-2	NA	TRBD2	TRBJ2-1	CASSQPGLARANEQFF	TGTGCCAGCAGCCAACCCGGACTAGCGAGAGCCAATGAGCAGTTCTTC
TRBV2	few	NA	TRBJ1-2	CASSVAGSGGYTF	TGTGCCAGCAGTGTGGCAGGGTCAGGCGGCTACACCTTC
TRBV28	few	NA	TRBJ2-5	CALGRPGASETQYF	TGTGCTCTTGGACGGCCTGGGGCCTCAGAGACCCAGTACTTC
TRBV7-3	few	NA	TRBJ2-6	CASSLTSVEGANVLTF	TGTGCCAGCAGCTTAACTAGCGTCGAGGGGGCCAACGTCCTGACTTTC
TRBV6-2/TRBV6-3	few	NA	TRBJ2-1	CASSYQREFYNEQFF	TGTGCCAGCAGTTACCAGCGAGAGTTCTACAATGAGCAGTTCTTC
TRBV7-9	NA	NA	TRBJ2-7	CASSLGLSGFSYEQYF	TGTGCCAGCAGCTTAGGCCTAAGCGGGTTCTCCTACGAGCAGTACTTC
TRBV6-2/TRBV6-3	NA	NA	TRBJ2-5	CASSYSSGLETQYF	TGTGCCAGCAGTTACTCGTCGGGATTGGAGACCCAGTACTTC
TRBV4-3	few	NA	TRBJ1-5	CASSLLQGETQHF	TGCGCCAGCAGCCTCCTACAGGGTGAAACCCAGCATTTT
TRBV7-9	few	TRBD1	TRBJ1-4	CASSRDSNNEKLFF	TGTGCCAGCAGCAGGGACAGCAATAATGAAAAACTGTTTTTT
TRBV6-2/TRBV6-3	few	TRBD2	TRBJ2-7	CASSRLASEQYF	TGTGCCAGCAGCCGACTAGCTTCCGAGCAGTACTTC
TRBV7-2	NA	NA	TRBJ1-5	CASSSTYNQPQHF	TGTGCCAGCAGCTCGACATATAATCAGCCCCAGCATTTT
TRBV13	NA	TRBD1	TRBJ1-1	CASSRTGGSDTEAFF	TGTGCCAGCAGCCGGACAGGGGGCTCGGACACTGAAGCTTTCTTT
TRBV12-3/TRBV12-4	many	NA	TRBJ2-1	CASSLRLANEQFF	TGTGCCAGCAGTTTAAGACTCGCAAATGAGCAGTTCTTC
TRBV7-2	many	TRBD2	TRBJ2-3	CASSSRPSGTTDTQYF	TGTGCCAGCAGCTCGAGGCCAAGCGGGACCACAGATACGCAGTATTTT
TRBV5-8	few	NA	TRBJ2-3	CASSFSGTAESSTDTQYF	TGTGCCAGCAGCTTTAGCGGAACAGCTGAATCTAGCACAGATACGCAGTATTTT
TRBV10-3	few	NA	TRBJ1-1	CAISSQMEAFF	TGTGCCATCAGCAGTCAAATGGAGGCTTTCTTT
TRBV3-1	many	NA	TRBJ2-1	CASSSYLRSASYNEQFF	TGTGCCAGCAGCTCCTACCTTAGGAGCGCCTCCTACAATGAGCAGTTCTTC
TRBV9	few	NA	TRBJ2-1	CASSVLGSSGPPFF	TGTGCCAGCAGCGTGCTGGGAAGTAGCGGCCCACCGTTCTTC
TRBV12-5	few	TRBD1	TRBJ2-1	CASGPGTDPGPYNEQFF	TGTGCTAGTGGTCCCGGGACAGACCCAGGACCCTACAATGAGCAGTTCTTC
TRBV21-1	few	NA	TRBJ2-4	CASSSLGAKNIQYF	TGTGCCAGCAGCTCCCTGGGGGCCAAAAACATTCAGTACTTC
TRBV3-1	many	TRBD1	TRBJ1-4	CASQGATNEKLFF	TGTGCCAGCCAGGGGGCAACTAATGAAAAACTGTTTTTT
TRBV4-1	few	NA	TRBJ2-7	CASSQEGYSYEQYF	TGCGCCAGCAGCCAAGAGGGGTACTCCTACGAGCAGTACTTC
TRBV7-3	few	NA	TRBJ2-7	CASSYPKSPYEQYF	TGTGCCAGCAGCTACCCCAAGTCCCCCTACGAGCAGTACTTC